This T cell receptor (beta chain) was profiled in a study of T cell responses to AZD1222 COVID-19 vaccine. This CDR3 contains 13 residues. V was pared by 4 bases and J by 7 bases, with 11 bases between. In germline, CDR1 is SGHTA, CDR2 FQGNSA. Sequencing used immunoSEQ multiplex PCR; TCRdb keeps in-frame clones, though not all of them. This table holds some 200,000 clones, over 80% found once. Study results and limitations: Among vaccine-associated CD4 TCRs, coverage spanned spike, with dominance at 160-218 and 743-854. Clonal diversity may have been underestimated, and the donors were mostly white British, with more females than males.

For this clone: Its specificity is unknown.

V is TRBV7-2 and J is TRBJ2-1; D remains ambiguous. The source is an adult in good health. The input for sequencing was peripheral blood, taken on day 0 of AZD1222 vaccination. The CDR3 region has the DNA TGTGCCAGCAGCTCCCTTCATGGGAATGAGCAGTTCTTC. Encoded protein: CASSSLHGNEQFF.